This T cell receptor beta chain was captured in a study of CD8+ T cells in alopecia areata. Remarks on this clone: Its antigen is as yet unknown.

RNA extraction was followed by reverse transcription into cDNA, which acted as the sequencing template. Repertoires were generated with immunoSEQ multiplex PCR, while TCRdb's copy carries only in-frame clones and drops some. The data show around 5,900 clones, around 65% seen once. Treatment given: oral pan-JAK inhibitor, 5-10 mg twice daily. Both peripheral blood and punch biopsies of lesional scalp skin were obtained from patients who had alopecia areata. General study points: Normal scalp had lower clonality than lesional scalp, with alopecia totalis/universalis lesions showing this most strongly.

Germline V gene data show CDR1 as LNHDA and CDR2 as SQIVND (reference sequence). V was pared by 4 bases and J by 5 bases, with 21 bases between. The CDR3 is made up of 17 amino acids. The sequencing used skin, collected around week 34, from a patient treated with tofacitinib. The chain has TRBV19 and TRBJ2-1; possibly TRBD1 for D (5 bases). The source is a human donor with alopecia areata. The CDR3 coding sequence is TGTGCCAGTAGTACACCAACAGGTATTCGGGCAAACAATGAGCAGTTCTTC. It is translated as CASSTPTGIRANNEQFF. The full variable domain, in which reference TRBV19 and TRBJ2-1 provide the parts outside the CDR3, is DGGITQSPKYLFRKEGQNVTLSCEQNLNHDAMYWYRQDPGQGLRLIYYSQIVNDFQKGDIAEGYSVSREKKESFPLTVTSAQKNPTAFYLCASSTPTGIRANNEQFFGPGTRLTVL.